This T cell receptor beta chain originates from a study of blood T cell repertoires in COVID-19. In the study overall: The origin of the acute and convalescent COVID-19 samples was the United States, Italy and Spain. The cDNA or gDNA used as material had been derived from T cells, B-cell-depleted T cells, or PBMCs.

The CDR3 runs to 15 residues. The germline CDR1 and CDR2 sequences are MNHEY and SVGEGT. The V end was cut by 4 bases, the J end by 3 bases, with 16 bases between. Sequencing was performed with immunoSEQ multiplex PCR; in TCRdb, only in-frame clones are kept and a portion is missing. The sample has more than 200,000 clones, 84% seen once. The clonotype comes from a woman older than 75 with COVID-19, enrolled during active disease. V and J are TRBV6-2 or TRBV6-3 and TRBJ2-7; D not resolved. Source material: peripheral blood. The DNA for the CDR3 is TGTGCCAGCAGTTCGAACTATAAGCCAAACTACGAGCAGTACTTC. Amino acids: CASSSNYKPNYEQYF.